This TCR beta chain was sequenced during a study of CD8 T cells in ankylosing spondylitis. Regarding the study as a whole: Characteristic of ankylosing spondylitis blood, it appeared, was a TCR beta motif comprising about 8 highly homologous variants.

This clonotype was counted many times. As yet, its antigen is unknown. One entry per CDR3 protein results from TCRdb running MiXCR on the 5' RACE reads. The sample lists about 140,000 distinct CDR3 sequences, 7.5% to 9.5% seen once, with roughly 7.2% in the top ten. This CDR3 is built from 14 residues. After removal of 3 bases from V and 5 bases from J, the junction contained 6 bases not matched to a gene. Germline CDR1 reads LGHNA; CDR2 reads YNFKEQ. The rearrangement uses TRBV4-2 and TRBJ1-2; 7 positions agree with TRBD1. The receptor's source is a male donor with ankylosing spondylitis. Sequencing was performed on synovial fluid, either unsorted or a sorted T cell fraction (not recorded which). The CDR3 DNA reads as TGTGCCAGCAGCCAGCCGGCACAGGGGTATGGCTACACCTTC. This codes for CASSQPAQGYGYTF.